This TCR beta chain is from a study of early T cells in non-severe SARS-CoV-2 infection. In this sample, this clonotype turned up many times. Each CDR3 protein is one row after TCRdb ran MiXCR on the 5' RACE reads. The sample carries 45,000 to 60,000 distinct CDR3 sequences, approximately 8% recorded once. Per the germline V gene, CDR1 is DFQATT and CDR2 is SNEGSKA (reference sequence). Trimming took 0 bases from V and 1 from J, leaving 4 bases between them. The CDR3 spans 14 residues. This chain joins TRBV20-1 and TRBJ1-6; no clear D. Sequenced input: whole blood. This clonotype was sampled from an adult who was a healthcare worker with PCR-confirmed SARS-CoV-2 infection or an uninfected control (not recorded which). In DNA, the CDR3 is TGCAGTGCTAGAGAGGGATCCTATAATTCACCCCTCCACTTT. Protein: CSAREGSYNSPLHF.